Listed below are T cell receptor beta chains from one sample, sequenced in a study of breast tumors, draining lymph nodes, adjacent tissues. One entry per CDR3 protein results from TCRdb running MiXCR on the multiplex PCR reads. Of 20,000 or so distinct CDR3 sequences in the sample, roughly 50% were seen once. The sequenced sample was breast tumor tissue. The receptors stem from a female donor with breast cancer. Some clones in this sample may be carry-over from other donors' samples. Both conserved end residues are part of each CDR3. A D gene is named only where the DNA matches it firmly. Only part of the rows carry a size: once, few, many, or a class if the clone is expanded.

V gene: TRBV7-2
J gene: TRBJ2-3
D gene: TRBD2
clone size: many
CDR3 DNA: TGTGCCAGCAGCTTCTTTAGCGGGAGTGGGACAGATACGCAGTATTTT
CDR3 protein: CASSFFSGSGTDTQYF

V gene: TRBV29-1
J gene: TRBJ2-7
D gene: TRBD2
clone size: .
CDR3 DNA: TGCAGCGTTGTATGGACTAGCAGTTCCTACGAGCAGTACTTC
CDR3 protein: CSVVWTSSSYEQYF

V gene: TRBV6-5
J gene: TRBJ1-2
D gene: .
clone size: many
CDR3 DNA: TGTGCCAGCAGTTACGACGCCCAATCCCATTCTAACTATGGCTACACCTTC
CDR3 protein: CASSYDAQSHSNYGYTF

V gene: TRBV4-3
J gene: TRBJ2-7
D gene: TRBD2
clone size: many
CDR3 DNA: TGCGCCAGCAGCCAAGGCACTAGCGGGAACTCCTACGAGCAGTACTTC
CDR3 protein: CASSQGTSGNSYEQYF

V gene: TRBV20-1
J gene: TRBJ1-1
D gene: .
clone size: .
CDR3 DNA: TGCAGTGCTAGAGTCGGGGAAAGGGCCGCACACACTGAAGCTTTCTTT
CDR3 protein: CSARVGERAAHTEAFF

V gene: TRBV6-2/TRBV6-3
J gene: TRBJ2-5
D gene: TRBD2
clone size: many
CDR3 DNA: TGTGCCAGCAGTTACTCGGGACTAGCGGTTGAGACCCAGTACTTC
CDR3 protein: CASSYSGLAVETQYF

V gene: TRBV19
J gene: TRBJ2-1
D gene: TRBD2
clone size: once
CDR3 DNA: TGTGCCAGTAGTACTGGGACTAGCGGGAGGGACTACAATGAACAGTTCTTC
CDR3 protein: CASSTGTSGRDYNEQFF

V gene: TRBV9
J gene: TRBJ2-7
D gene: TRBD2
clone size: .
CDR3 DNA: TGTGCCAGCAGCGAAGGACTAGCGGGAGGGGTGGAGTCCTACGAGCAGTACTTC
CDR3 protein: CASSEGLAGGVESYEQYF

V gene: TRBV7-9
J gene: TRBJ2-5
D gene: .
clone size: medium-sized
CDR3 DNA: TGTGCCAGCACCTTCCCCTCGGGAACTCTTCAAGAGACCCAGTACTTC
CDR3 protein: CASTFPSGTLQETQYF

V gene: TRBV5-1
J gene: TRBJ1-2
D gene: .
clone size: many
CDR3 DNA: TGCGCCAGCAGCTTGAGGGACACACCTAACTATGGCTACACCTTC
CDR3 protein: CASSLRDTPNYGYTF

V gene: TRBV5-8
J gene: TRBJ1-2
D gene: .
clone size: many
CDR3 DNA: TGTGCCAGCAGCTCGCGGACAGAGAACTATGGCTACACCTTC
CDR3 protein: CASSSRTENYGYTF

V gene: TRBV20-1
J gene: TRBJ1-2
D gene: .
clone size: .
CDR3 DNA: TGCAGTGCTAGAGATCTCTGGCAGGTGACATCCTATGGCTACACCTTC
CDR3 protein: CSARDLWQVTSYGYTF

V gene: TRBV28
J gene: TRBJ2-7
D gene: .
clone size: many
CDR3 DNA: TGTGCCAGCAGTTTAGGACTGCCCTACGAGCAGTACTTC
CDR3 protein: CASSLGLPYEQYF

V gene: TRBV2
J gene: TRBJ1-4
D gene: .
clone size: .
CDR3 DNA: TGTGCCAGCAGTGAAGCATACAGGGATAATGAAAAACTGTTTTTT
CDR3 protein: CASSEAYRDNEKLFF

V gene: TRBV12-3/TRBV12-4
J gene: TRBJ2-7
D gene: .
clone size: .
CDR3 DNA: TGTGCCAGCAGTTTCCAACTAGCTCCGAGCTCCTACGAGCAGTACTTC
CDR3 protein: CASSFQLAPSSYEQYF

V gene: TRBV11-2
J gene: TRBJ2-5
D gene: .
clone size: .
CDR3 DNA: TGTGCCAGCAGCTTAGATCCCTCTGGGGGCGGAACCAAAGAGACCCAGTACTTC
CDR3 protein: CASSLDPSGGGTKETQYF

V gene: TRBV12-3/TRBV12-4
J gene: TRBJ2-7
D gene: TRBD2
clone size: many
CDR3 DNA: TGTGCCAGCAGTTTCCGCGGGGGACTAGCGGGCACCTACGAGCAGTACTTC
CDR3 protein: CASSFRGGLAGTYEQYF